This T cell receptor (beta chain) appears in the sequencing data of a study of T-cell memory formation after mild COVID-19. V shed 8 bases and J shed 6 bases, with 18 bases lying between them. This CDR3 is built from 14 residues. Germline CDR1 is SGHAT and CDR2 is FQNNGV. This clonotype was picked up a small number of times. Using its own MiXCR run on the 5' RACE reads, TCRdb lists one record per CDR3 protein. The profile shows just under 350,000 distinct CDR3 sequences, under 15% of them singletons. V usage is TRBV11-2 and J usage is TRBJ2-3, with D perhaps matching TRBD1 or TRBD2 (5 bases each). The receptor was derived from a young man who had mild COVID-19 (a few samples of this study predate the infection). Cell type and time point are not known. Material for sequencing was PBMCs or a T cell subset sorted from them (not recorded which). The CDR3 DNA reads TGTGCCAGCCTTCAGGGTTTCGGGGTCGATACGCAGTATTTT. Protein sequence: CASLQGFGVDTQYF.